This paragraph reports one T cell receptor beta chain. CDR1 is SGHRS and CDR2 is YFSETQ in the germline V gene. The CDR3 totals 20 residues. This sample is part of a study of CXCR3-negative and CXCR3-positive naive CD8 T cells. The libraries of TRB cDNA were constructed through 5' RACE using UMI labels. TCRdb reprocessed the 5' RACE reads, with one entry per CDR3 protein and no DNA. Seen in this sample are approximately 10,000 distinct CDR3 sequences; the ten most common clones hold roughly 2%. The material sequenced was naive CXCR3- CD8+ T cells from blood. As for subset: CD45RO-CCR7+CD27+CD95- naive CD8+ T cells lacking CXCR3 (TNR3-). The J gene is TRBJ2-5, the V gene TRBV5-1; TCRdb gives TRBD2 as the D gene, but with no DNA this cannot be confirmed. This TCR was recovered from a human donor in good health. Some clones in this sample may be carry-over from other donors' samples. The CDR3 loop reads CASSLAPPTAAGTPPETQYF.